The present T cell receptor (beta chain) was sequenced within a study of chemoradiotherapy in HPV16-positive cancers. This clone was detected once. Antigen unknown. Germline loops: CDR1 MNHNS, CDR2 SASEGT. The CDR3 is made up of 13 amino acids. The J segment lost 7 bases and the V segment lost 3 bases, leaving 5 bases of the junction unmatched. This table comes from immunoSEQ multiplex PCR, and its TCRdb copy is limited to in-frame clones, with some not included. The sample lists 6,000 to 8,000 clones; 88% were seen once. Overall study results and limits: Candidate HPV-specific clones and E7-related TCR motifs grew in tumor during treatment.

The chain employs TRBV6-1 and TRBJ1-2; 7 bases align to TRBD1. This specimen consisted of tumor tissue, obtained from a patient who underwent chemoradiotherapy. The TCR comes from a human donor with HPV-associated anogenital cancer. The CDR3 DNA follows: TGTGCCAGCAGTGAGACAGGGTACGGTGGCTACACCTTC. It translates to CASSETGYGGYTF.